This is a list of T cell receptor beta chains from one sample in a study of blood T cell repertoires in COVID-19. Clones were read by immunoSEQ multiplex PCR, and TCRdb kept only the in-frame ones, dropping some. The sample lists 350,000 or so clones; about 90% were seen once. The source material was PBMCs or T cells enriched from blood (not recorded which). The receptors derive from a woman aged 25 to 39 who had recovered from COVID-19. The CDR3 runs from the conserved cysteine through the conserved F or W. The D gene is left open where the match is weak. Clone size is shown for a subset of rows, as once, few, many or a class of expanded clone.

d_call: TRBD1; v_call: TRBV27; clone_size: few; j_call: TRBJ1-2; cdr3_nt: TGTGCCAGCAGACCCTTGAGACAGGGTAGGAACTATGGCTACACCTTC; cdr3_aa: CASRPLRQGRNYGYTF
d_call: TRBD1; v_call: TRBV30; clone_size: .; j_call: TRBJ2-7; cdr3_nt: TGTGCCTGGAGTGTGGGGACAGGGGACTACGAGCAGTACTTC; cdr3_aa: CAWSVGTGDYEQYF
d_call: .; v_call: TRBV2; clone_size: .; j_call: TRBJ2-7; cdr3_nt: TGTGCCAGCAGTGGTCAGGGGCGTGCCTACGAGCAGTACTTC; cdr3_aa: CASSGQGRAYEQYF
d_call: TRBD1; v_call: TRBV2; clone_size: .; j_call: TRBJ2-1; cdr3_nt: TGTGCCAGGACAGGGTTCAATGAGCAGTTCTTC; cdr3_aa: CARTGFNEQFF
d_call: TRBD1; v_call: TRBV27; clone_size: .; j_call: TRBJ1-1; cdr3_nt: TGTGCCAGCAGTACCTGGGACAGGGGGAGTGGAAACACTGAAGCTTTCTTT; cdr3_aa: CASSTWDRGSGNTEAFF
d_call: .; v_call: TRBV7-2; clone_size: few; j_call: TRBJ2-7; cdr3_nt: TGTGCCAGCAGCCATCGGACCGGGACAATGTTCTACGAGCAGTACTTC; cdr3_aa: CASSHRTGTMFYEQYF
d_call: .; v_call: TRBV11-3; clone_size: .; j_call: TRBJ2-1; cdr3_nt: TGTGCCAGCAGCTTCAACTACAATGAGCAGTTCTTC; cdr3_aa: CASSFNYNEQFF
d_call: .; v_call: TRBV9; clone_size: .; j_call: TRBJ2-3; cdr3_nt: TGTGCCAGCAGCGTAGCGTACTCAGATACGCAGTATTTT; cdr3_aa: CASSVAYSDTQYF
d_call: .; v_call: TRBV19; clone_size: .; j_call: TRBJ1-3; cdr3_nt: TGTGCCACCTCACAGGGAACTGGAAACACCATATATTTT; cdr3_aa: CATSQGTGNTIYF
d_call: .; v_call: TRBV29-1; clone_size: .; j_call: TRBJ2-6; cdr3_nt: TGCAGCGTAAAGCCTCCTGGGGCCAACGTCCTGACTTTC; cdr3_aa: CSVKPPGANVLTF
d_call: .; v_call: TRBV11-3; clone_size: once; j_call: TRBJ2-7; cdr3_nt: TGTGCCAGCAGCTTAGATGGGACTTCCACTTACGAGCAGTACTTC; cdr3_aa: CASSLDGTSTYEQYF
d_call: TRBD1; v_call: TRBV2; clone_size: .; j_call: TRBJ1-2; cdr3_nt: TGTGCCAGCAGTGATGGACAGGGTGGTGGCTACACCTTC; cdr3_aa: CASSDGQGGGYTF
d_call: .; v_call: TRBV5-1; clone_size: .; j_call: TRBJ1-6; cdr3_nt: TGCGCCAGCAGCCCGGGAGTGATTAATTCACCCCTCCACTTT; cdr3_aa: CASSPGVINSPLHF
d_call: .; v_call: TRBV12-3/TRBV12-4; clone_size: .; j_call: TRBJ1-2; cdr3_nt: TGTGCCAGCAGTGAAGCAGGGGCTAGCGGCTACACCTTC; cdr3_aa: CASSEAGASGYTF
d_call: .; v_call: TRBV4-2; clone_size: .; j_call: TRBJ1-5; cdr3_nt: TGTGCCAGCAGCCAAGAGGGCGGCGGGGGCAGTCAGCCCCAGCATTTT; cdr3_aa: CASSQEGGGGSQPQHF
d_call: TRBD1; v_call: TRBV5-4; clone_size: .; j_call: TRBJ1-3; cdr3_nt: TGTGCCAGCAGCTTGGGGGGACAGGGCTCTGGAAACACCATATATTTT; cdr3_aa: CASSLGGQGSGNTIYF
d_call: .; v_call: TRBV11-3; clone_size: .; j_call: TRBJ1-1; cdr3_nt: TGTGCCAGCAGCCTTCAAGCGGACACTGAAGCTTTCTTT; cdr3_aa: CASSLQADTEAFF
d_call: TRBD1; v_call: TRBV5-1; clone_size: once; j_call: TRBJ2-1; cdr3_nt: TGCGCCAGCAGCTTGGTGGACAGGGGAAATGAGCAGTTCTTC; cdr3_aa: CASSLVDRGNEQFF
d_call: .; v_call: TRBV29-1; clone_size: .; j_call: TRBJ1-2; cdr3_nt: TGCAGCGTTGACAGGGGCCCCTATGGCTACACCTTC; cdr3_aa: CSVDRGPYGYTF
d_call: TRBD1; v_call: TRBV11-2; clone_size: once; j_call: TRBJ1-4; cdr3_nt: TGTGCCAGCAGCTCGCCCCGGGACAGGAGGGGTCGACTGTTTTTT; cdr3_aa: CASSSPRDRRGRLFF
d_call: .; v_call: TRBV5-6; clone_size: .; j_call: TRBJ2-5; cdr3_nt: TGTGCCAGCAGCTTAGGACTAACAGAACAAGAGACCCAGTACTTC; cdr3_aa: CASSLGLTEQETQYF
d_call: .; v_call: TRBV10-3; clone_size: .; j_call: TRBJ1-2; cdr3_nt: TGTGCCATCAGTGGCAGGGAAAATGGCTACACCTTC; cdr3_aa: CAISGRENGYTF
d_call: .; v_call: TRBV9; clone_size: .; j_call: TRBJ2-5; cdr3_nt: TGTGCCAGCAGCGCAAGGACGGGGGAGACCCAGTACTTC; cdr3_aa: CASSARTGETQYF
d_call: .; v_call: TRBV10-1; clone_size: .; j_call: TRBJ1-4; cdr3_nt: TGCGCCAGCAGTTCAAGACAGGAGACTGAAAAACTGTTTTTT; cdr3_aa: CASSSRQETEKLFF
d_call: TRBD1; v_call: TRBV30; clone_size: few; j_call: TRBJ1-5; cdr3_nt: TGTGCCTGGAGTACAATGGGACAGGGTGTCGGGCCCCAGCATTTT; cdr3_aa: CAWSTMGQGVGPQHF
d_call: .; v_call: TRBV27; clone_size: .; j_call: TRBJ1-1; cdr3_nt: TGTGCCAGCAGTTTATACGACAGACCGAACACTGAAGCTTTCTTT; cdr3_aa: CASSLYDRPNTEAFF
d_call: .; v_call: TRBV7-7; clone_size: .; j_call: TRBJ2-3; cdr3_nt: TGTGCCAGCAGCTTAGGACAGGCTAGCGATACGCAGTATTTT; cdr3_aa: CASSLGQASDTQYF
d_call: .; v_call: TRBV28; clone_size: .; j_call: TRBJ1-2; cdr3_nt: TGTGCCAGCACCGCGCCGGGTGTCATCTATGGCTACACCTTC; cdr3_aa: CASTAPGVIYGYTF
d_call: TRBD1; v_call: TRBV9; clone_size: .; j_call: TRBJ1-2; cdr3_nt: TGTGCCAGCAGCGTAGTCCCAGGGGGCCGCTATGGCTACACCTTC; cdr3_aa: CASSVVPGGRYGYTF
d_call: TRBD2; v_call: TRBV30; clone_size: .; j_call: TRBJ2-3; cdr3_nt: TGTGCCTCCCGAGTCCGGGGGGGGCCAAATGCAGATACGCAGTATTTT; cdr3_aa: CASRVRGGPNADTQYF
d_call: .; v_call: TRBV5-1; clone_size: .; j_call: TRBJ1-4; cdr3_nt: TGCGCCAGCAGCTTGGGGACTGGGAGGAATGAAAAACTGTTTTTT; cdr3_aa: CASSLGTGRNEKLFF
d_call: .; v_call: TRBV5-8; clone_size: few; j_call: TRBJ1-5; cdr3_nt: TGTGCCAGCAGTAACCAGGGGTCGGGCCAGCCCCAGCATTTT; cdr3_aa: CASSNQGSGQPQHF
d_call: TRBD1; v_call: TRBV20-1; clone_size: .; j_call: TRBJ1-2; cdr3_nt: TGCAGTGCTAGTCAGGGGGCTATCTATGGCTACACCTTC; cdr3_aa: CSASQGAIYGYTF
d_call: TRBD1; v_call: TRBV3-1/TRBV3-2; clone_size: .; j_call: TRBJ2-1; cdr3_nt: TGTGCCAGCAGCTTCCGACAGGGAAGAAACAATGAGCAGTTCTTC; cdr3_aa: CASSFRQGRNNEQFF
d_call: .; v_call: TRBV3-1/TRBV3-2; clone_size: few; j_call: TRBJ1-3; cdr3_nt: TGTGCCAGCAGCTCGACAGACCGCTCTGGAAACACCATATATTTT; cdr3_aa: CASSSTDRSGNTIYF
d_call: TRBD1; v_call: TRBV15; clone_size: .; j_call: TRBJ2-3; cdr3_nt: TGTGCCACCAGCGGACCCCAACAGGGGGCGGGAGATACGCAGTATTTT; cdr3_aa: CATSGPQQGAGDTQYF
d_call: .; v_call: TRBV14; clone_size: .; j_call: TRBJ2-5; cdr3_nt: TGTGCCAGCAGCCTCCGACGAGCGGCAGAGACCCAGTACTTC; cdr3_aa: CASSLRRAAETQYF
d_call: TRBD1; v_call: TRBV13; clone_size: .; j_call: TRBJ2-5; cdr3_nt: TGTGCCAGCAGCATCAGGACAGGGGGCCAAGAGACCCAGTACTTC; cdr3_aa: CASSIRTGGQETQYF
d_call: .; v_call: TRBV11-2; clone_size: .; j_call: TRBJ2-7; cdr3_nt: TGTGCCAGCAGCTCCGGGACAAGTCGCGACGAGCAGTACTTC; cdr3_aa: CASSSGTSRDEQYF
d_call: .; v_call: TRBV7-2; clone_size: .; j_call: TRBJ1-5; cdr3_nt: TGTGCCAGCAGCTTAGTGGCAGGGCAGTTCAATCAGCCCCAGCATTTT; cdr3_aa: CASSLVAGQFNQPQHF
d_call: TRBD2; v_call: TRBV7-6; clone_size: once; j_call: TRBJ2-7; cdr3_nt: TGTGCCAGCAGCTCCCTGACTAGCGGACGGATCTACGAGCAGTACTTC; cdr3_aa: CASSSLTSGRIYEQYF
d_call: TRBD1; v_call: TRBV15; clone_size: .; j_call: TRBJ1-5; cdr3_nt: TGTGCCACCAGCAGAGAACAGGGGCAGAGTCAGCCCCAGCATTTT; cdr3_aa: CATSREQGQSQPQHF
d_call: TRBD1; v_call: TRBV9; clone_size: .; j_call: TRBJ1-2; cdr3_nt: TGTGCCAGCACCCGGAGAGGGGGCAGTGGCTACACCTTC; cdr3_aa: CASTRRGGSGYTF
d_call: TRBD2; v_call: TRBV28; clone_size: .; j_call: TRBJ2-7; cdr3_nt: TGTGCCAGCAGTTTAAGGCGGGGGGCAACCTACGAGCAGTACTTC; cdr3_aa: CASSLRRGATYEQYF